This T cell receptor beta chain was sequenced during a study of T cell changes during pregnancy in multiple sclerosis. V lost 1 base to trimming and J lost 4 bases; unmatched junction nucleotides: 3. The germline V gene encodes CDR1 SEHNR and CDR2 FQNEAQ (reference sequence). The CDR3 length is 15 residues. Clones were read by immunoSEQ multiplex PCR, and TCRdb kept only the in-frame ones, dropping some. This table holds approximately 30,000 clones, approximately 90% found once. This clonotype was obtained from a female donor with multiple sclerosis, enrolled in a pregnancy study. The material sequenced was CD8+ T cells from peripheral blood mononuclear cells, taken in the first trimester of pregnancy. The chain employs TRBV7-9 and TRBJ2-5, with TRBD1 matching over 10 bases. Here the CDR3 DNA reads TGTGCCAGCAGCTTAGGGACAGGGGGGCGAGAGACCCAGTACTTC. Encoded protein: CASSLGTGGRETQYF.